This passage covers 4 T cell receptor beta chains from one sample sequenced in a study of T-cell memory formation after mild COVID-19. TCRdb passed the 5' RACE reads through MiXCR, listing each CDR3 protein once. The sample consists of roughly 110,000 distinct CDR3 sequences, 22% of them appearing once. Sequenced sample: PBMCs or a T cell subset sorted from them (not recorded which). The source of these receptors is a man in his late teens or twenties who had mild COVID-19 (a few samples of this study predate the infection). Cell type and time point are not known.

The chain uses TRBV15 and TRBJ2-7, with 7 nucleotides matching TRBD2. V gave up 4 bases and J gave up 3 bases; unmatched junction bases: 9. The CDR3 spans 15 residues. The germline V gene encodes CDR1 LNHNV and CDR2 YYDKDF (reference sequence). The CDR3 DNA sequence: TGTGCCACCAGCAAGAGGGATACGGGGGGCTACGAGCAGTACGTC. As protein: CATSKRDTGGYEQYV.

This clonotype was observed a few times. The CDR3 loop reads CASSQDSVPGAHGYTF. The DNA of the CDR3 is TGCGCCAGCAGCCAAGATTCCGTCCCAGGGGCCCATGGCTACACCTTC. The chain couples TRBV4-3 to TRBJ1-2; TRBD1 is a possible D gene (6 bases). Trimming removed 0 bases from V and 6 bases from J, with 17 bases in between. There are 16 residues in the CDR3. The germline gives CDR1 LGHNA, CDR2 YSLEER.

The chain joins TRBV28 to TRBJ2-5; 13 positions match TRBD2. Germline V gene lookup returns CDR1 MDHEN and CDR2 SYDVKM. V lost 3 bases and J lost 5; bases outside the gene matches: 6. The CDR3 has 16 residues. This CDR3 is CASSFGLAGAGETQYF. The CDR3 DNA is TGTGCCAGCAGTTTTGGACTAGCGGGGGCCGGGGAGACCCAGTACTTC.

A few counts support this clonotype. The genes are TRBV12-3 or TRBV12-4 and TRBJ2-5; D is perhaps TRBD2 (5 bases). The V end lost 5 bases, the J end lost 5 bases, and 15 bases lay between the germline ends. The CDR3 totals 14 residues. The CDR3 nucleotides read TGTGCCAGCAGTCCCACCGGGGTGCGGGAGACCCAGTACTTC. Protein: CASSPTGVRETQYF.